This T cell receptor beta chain was captured by sequencing in a study of OX40 agonist ivuxolimab in advanced cancers. Study context: Cancers in dose escalation were hepatocellular, melanoma, renal cell and head and neck.

Looked up from germline, CDR1 is LGHNA and CDR2 is YNFKEQ. The CDR3 has 18 residues. V shed 1 base and J 2 bases; nucleotides not matched to a gene: 10. To note about this clone: Antigen specificity is unknown.

General study findings and limits: Both CD4+ and CD8+ T cell populations in blood had undergone clonal expansion by week 6 at 0.1 to 3.0 mg/kg. Researchers did not determine the expanded peripheral T cells' antigen specificity. Expanded clones were, on average, more numerous in CD8+ T cells than in CD4+.

The protocol was immunoSEQ multiplex PCR, while the TCRdb copy is restricted to in-frame clones and leaves out a portion. The profile shows around 92,000 clones, roughly 94% of them singletons. Sequenced material: CD4+ or CD8+ T cells sorted from blood, taken in a trial of the OX40 agonist ivuxolimab. The sequence was obtained from an adult with an advanced solid tumor such as melanoma, head and neck, liver or kidney cancer. The chain couples TRBV4-2 to TRBJ2-1; 8 nucleotides agree with TRBD2. Here the CDR3 reads CASSQGGSGASTYNEQFF. The CDR3 nucleotides are TGTGCCAGCAGCCAAGGGGGTAGCGGGGCTAGCACCTACAATGAGCAGTTCTTC.